Given below is one T cell receptor beta chain in context. The data originate from a study of blood T cell repertoires in COVID-19. Study-level background: COVID-19 samples from acute and convalescent phases originated in the United States, Italy and Spain. PBMCs, B-cell-depleted T cells, or T cells provided the cDNA or gDNA that made up the material.

TCRdb's table, derived via immunoSEQ multiplex PCR, lists solely in-frame clones and lacks some. The table shows hundreds of thousands of clones, with 65% to 85% occurring only once. V dropped 0 bases and J dropped 10 bases, with 15 bases sitting between them. Per the germline V gene, CDR1 is ENHRY and CDR2 is SYGVKD. The CDR3 is made up of 14 amino acids. The chain recombines TRBV10-3 with TRBJ1-1; perhaps TRBD1 as D (5 bases). The specimen sequenced was peripheral blood. This clonotype was obtained from a woman aged 40 to 50 with active or convalescent COVID-19. The CDR3, as DNA: TGTGCCATCAGTGAGTCATCGGGGGTCGGGGGAGCTTTCTTT. It specifies CAISESSGVGGAFF.